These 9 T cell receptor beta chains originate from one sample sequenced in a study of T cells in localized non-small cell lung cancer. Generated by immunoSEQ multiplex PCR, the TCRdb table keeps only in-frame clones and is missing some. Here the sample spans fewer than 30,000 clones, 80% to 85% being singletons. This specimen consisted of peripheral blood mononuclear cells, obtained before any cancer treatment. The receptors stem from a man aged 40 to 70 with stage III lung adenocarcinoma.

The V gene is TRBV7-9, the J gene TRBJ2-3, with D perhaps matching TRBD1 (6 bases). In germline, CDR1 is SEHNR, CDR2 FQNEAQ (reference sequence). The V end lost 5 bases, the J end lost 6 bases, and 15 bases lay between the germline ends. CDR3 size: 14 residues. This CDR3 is CASSLQGLGDTQYF. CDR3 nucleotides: TGTGCCAGCAGCCTACAGGGTCTAGGGGATACGCAGTATTTT.

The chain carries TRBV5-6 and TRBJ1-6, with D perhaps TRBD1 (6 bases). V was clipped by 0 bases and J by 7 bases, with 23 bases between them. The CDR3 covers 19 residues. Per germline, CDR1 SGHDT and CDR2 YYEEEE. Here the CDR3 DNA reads TGTGCCAGCAGCTTGGCCGTAATTGAGGGGGGCTCTTCCAATTCACCCCTCCACTTT. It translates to CASSLAVIEGGSSNSPLHF.

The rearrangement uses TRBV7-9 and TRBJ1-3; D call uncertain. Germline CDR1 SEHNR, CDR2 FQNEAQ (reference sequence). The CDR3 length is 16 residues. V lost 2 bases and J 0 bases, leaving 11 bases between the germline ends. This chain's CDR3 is CASSLREETSGNTIYF. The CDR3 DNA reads TGTGCCAGCAGCTTACGGGAGGAAACCTCTGGAAACACCATATATTTT.

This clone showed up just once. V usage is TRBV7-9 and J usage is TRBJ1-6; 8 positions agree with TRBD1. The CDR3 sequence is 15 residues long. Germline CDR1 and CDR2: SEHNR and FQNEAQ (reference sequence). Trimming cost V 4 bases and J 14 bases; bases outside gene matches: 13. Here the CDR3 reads CASSSTRTGQLTLHF. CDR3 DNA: TGTGCCAGCAGCTCAACAAGGACAGGGCAGTTGACCCTCCACTTT.

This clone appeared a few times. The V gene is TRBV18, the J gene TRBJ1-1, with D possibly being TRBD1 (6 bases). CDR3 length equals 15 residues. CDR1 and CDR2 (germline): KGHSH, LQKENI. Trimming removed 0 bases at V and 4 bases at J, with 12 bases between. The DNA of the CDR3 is TGTGCCAGCTCACCACCATATTCGGACAGCACTGAAGCTTTCTTT. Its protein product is CASSPPYSDSTEAFF. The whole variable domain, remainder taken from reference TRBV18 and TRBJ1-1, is NAGVMQNPRHLVRRRGQEARLRCSPMKGHSHVYWYRQLPEEGLKFMVYLQKENIIDESGMPKERFSAEFPKEGPSILRIQQVVRGDSAAYFCASSPPYSDSTEAFFGQGTRLTVV.

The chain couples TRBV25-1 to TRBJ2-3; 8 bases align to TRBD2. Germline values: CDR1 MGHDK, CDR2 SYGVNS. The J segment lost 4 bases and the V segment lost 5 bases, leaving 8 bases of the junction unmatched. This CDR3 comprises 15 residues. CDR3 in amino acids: CASSKTGGPADTQYF. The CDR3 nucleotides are TGTGCCAGCAGTAAAACGGGAGGGCCCGCAGATACGCAGTATTTT.

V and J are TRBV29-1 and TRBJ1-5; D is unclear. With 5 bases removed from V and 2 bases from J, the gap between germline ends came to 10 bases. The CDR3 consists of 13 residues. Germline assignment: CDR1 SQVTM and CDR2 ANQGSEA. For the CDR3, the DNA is TGCAGCGTTCGGGGTGATCGCAATCAGCCCCAGCATTTT. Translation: CSVRGDRNQPQHF.

The chain's CDR3 is CACRRGQGNTEAFF. The CDR3 bases are TGTGCCTGCCGGAGGGGACAGGGGAACACTGAAGCTTTCTTT. V gene TRBV30 combines with J gene TRBJ1-1; 9 positions match TRBD1. The CDR3 consists of 14 residues. From germline, CDR1 is GTSNPN and CDR2 SVGIG (reference sequence). The V gene end was trimmed by 6 bases and the J gene end by 1 base; junction bases not matched to a gene: 6.

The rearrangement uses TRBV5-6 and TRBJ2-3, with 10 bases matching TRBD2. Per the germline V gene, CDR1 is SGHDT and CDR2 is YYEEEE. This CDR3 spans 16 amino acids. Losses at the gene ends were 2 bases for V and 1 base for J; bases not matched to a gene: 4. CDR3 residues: CASSFRTSGRTDTQYF. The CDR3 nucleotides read TGTGCCAGCAGCTTTAGGACTAGCGGACGCACAGATACGCAGTATTTT.